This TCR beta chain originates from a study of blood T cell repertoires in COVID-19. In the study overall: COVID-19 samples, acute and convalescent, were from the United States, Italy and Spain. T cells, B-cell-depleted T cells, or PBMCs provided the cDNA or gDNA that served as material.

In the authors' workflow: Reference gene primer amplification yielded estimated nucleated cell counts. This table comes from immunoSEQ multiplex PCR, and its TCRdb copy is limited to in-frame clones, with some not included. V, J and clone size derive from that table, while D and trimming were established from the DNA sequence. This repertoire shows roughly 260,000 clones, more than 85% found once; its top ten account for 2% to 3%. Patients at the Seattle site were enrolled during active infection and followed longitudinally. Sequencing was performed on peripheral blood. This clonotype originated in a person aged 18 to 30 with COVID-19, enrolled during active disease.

The CDR3 region is CASSLKQGPPGAFF. The CDR3 DNA sequence: TGTGCCAGCAGCCTCAAACAGGGACCCCCCGGAGCTTTCTTT. The rearrangement joins TRBV5-8 to TRBJ1-1; the D gene is possibly TRBD1 (6 bases). Germline V gene lookup returns CDR1 SGHTS and CDR2 YDEGEE. V was trimmed by 4 bases and J by 10 bases, leaving 20 bases between them. The CDR3 extends over 14 amino acids.